The 3 T cell receptor beta chains in this list originate from one sample, sequenced in a study of blood T cell repertoires in COVID-19. Using immunoSEQ multiplex PCR, the repertoire was profiled, and TCRdb retains in-frame clones only, with some absent. The table lists under 200,000 clones, approximately 90% of them singletons. Material for sequencing was peripheral blood. These receptor sequences come from a woman in her sixties who had recovered from COVID-19.

The gene calls are TRBV28 and TRBJ1-2; D is ambiguous. CDR3 length: 12 residues. Trimming pared 8 bases from V and 4 bases from J, leaving 11 bases between. In germline, CDR1 is MDHEN, CDR2 SYDVKM. The CDR3 reads CASCSGSYGYTF. CDR3 bases: TGTGCCAGCTGCTCAGGTTCCTATGGCTACACCTTC.

The gene calls are TRBV4-1 and TRBJ2-3; 11 nucleotides agree with TRBD1. V was clipped by 4 bases and J by 6 bases; unmatched bases: 3. Germline V gene data show CDR1 as MGHRA and CDR2 as YSYEKL. The CDR3 loop spans 14 amino acids. The CDR3 DNA reads TGCGCCAGCAGCCTGGGACAGGGGGTTGATACGCAGTATTTT. Encoded protein: CASSLGQGVDTQYF.

The V call is TRBV7-2, the J call TRBJ1-3; D is ambiguous. Between the trimmed V and J ends, which lost 2 bases and 6 bases, there was a span of 8 bases. Germline CDR1 is SGHTA and CDR2 is FQGNSA. This CDR3 is 13 amino acids long. This CDR3 reads CASSLSHLNTIYF. The CDR3 DNA reads TGTGCCAGCAGCTTAAGTCACTTAAACACCATATATTTT.